These 17 T cell receptor beta chains were all obtained from the same sample, sequenced in a study of shared clonotypes between healthy human individuals (dated by TCRdb to 2020 to 2022). The library was obtained by the immunoSEQ multiplex PCR assay. This is the immuneACCESS table as TCRdb keeps it, with only in-frame sequences that have V and J called. A part of the clones is gone; compared with another copy, unresolved V genes explain less than half, and the rest is unexplained. The sample table holds about 2.4 million clones, of which approximately 93% were seen once. Clones ranked in the top ten supply 0.36% of the sample. The sequencing sample was made of naive CD4+ T cells from PBMCs. This sample's cell subset or site label indicates: CD45RA+ positively selected. Receptors were obtained from a man aged 18 to 29 in good health. Some clones in this sample may be carry-over from other donors' samples.

DNA for the CDR3: TGTGCCAGCAGCGACAGGACCCCTTATGGCTACACCTTC. It specifies CASSDRTPYGYTF. The chain couples TRBV11-1 to TRBJ1-2; the D gene is possibly TRBD1 (6 bases). The germline V and J ends were trimmed by 5 bases and 5 bases, with 12 bases remaining between them. Looked up from germline, CDR1 is SGHAT and CDR2 is FQDESV (reference sequence). The CDR3 has 13 amino acids.

This sequence joins TRBV29-1 and TRBJ1-2; D perhaps matches TRBD1 (6 bases). Trimming pared 4 bases from V and 4 bases from J, leaving 19 bases between. The length of the CDR3 is 15 residues. Germline CDR1 is SQVTM and CDR2 is ANQGSEA. CDR3 in amino acids: CSVGLGGAEVYGYTF. In nucleotides, the CDR3 is TGCAGCGTTGGGCTTGGGGGGGCGGAAGTCTATGGCTACACCTTC.

The rearrangement links TRBV5-4 to TRBJ1-2; D remains unclear. CDR1 and CDR2 from the germline V gene are SGHNT and YYREEE (reference sequence). The CDR3 has 15 residues. The V end lost 4 bases, the J end lost 5 bases, and 18 bases lay between the germline ends. CDR3 residues: CASSSDQFPVYGYTF. The CDR3, as DNA: TGTGCCAGCAGCAGCGACCAGTTTCCCGTTTATGGCTACACCTTC.

V gene TRBV28 combines with J gene TRBJ2-3; D is ambiguous. CDR3 length equals 14 residues. Germline assignment: CDR1 MDHEN and CDR2 SYDVKM. The V end was cut by 5 bases, the J end by 1 base, with 10 bases between. The CDR3 loop reads CASSQPRGTDTQYF. The DNA for the CDR3 is TGTGCCAGCAGTCAGCCTAGGGGCACAGATACGCAGTATTTT.

A note on this clone: A junction boundary mismatches the germline segment, possibly from a read error. This chain links TRBV11-3 with TRBJ1-4; D unresolved. The CDR3 totals 13 residues. The germline V gene has CDR1 SGHNT and CDR2 YENEEA. The CDR3: CVSSARGGEKLFF. The CDR3 region has the DNA TGTGTCAGCAGCGCGCGGGGTGGTGAAAAACTGTTTTTT.

This clone was observed a few times. This chain links TRBV29-1 with TRBJ1-1; 8 bases map to TRBD1. Germline lookup yields CDR1 SQVTM and CDR2 ANQGSEA. The CDR3 is 13 amino acids. Trimming at V came to 5 bases and at J to 1 base, leaving 3 bases not matched to a gene. CDR3 DNA sequence: TGCAGCGTTCACAGGGGGGCGAACACTGAAGCTTTCTTT. Its protein is CSVHRGANTEAFF.

The V and J genes are TRBV15 and TRBJ1-4; D uncertain. The CDR3 contains 14 residues. Germline CDR1 LNHNV, CDR2 YYDKDF (reference sequence). Trimming removed 1 base at V and 12 bases at J, with 15 bases between. CDR3 nucleotides: TGTGCCACCAGCAGAGTTCAGGCAGCGTGGGAACTGTTTTTT. Translation: CATSRVQAAWELFF. The whole variable domain, filled in from reference TRBV15 and TRBJ1-4, reads DAMVIQNPRYQVTQFGKPVTLSCSQTLNHNVMYWYQQKSSQAPKLLFHYYDKDFNNEADTPDNFQSRRPNTSFCFLDIRSPGLGDTAMYLCATSRVQAAWELFFGSGTQLSVL.

The CDR3 loop reads CASSEAGVGQPQHF. In DNA, the CDR3 is TGTGCCAGCAGTGAGGCAGGGGTCGGGCAGCCCCAGCATTTT. The chain joins TRBV2 to TRBJ1-5, with D possibly matching TRBD1 (6 bases). The V and J ends lost 3 bases and 7 bases respectively, with 13 bases between them. Germline values: CDR1 SNHLY, CDR2 FYNNEI. The CDR3 runs to 14 residues.

This chain uses TRBV10-3 with TRBJ2-1; D remains ambiguous. Germline loops: CDR1 ENHRY, CDR2 SYGVKD. This CDR3 region has 12 residues. V was cut by 3 bases and J by 13 bases, with 13 bases left in between. CDR3 bases: TGTGCCATCAGTGAATTGATCCAGGTACAGTTCTTC. This sequence encodes CAISELIQVQFF.

The chain recombines TRBV6-5 with TRBJ2-1; D remains unclear. Germline V CDR1 and CDR2: MNHEY, SVGAGI. The CDR3 totals 11 residues. Trimming shortened V by 7 bases and J by 5 bases, and 6 bases separated the two germline ends. The CDR3 bases are TGTGCCAGCAAACAGAACAATGAGCAGTTCTTC. Translation: CASKQNNEQFF.

V and J are TRBV28 and TRBJ2-3; TRBD2 might be the D (5 bases). Trimming cost V 4 bases and J 4 bases, with 12 bases left between them. This CDR3 spans 14 amino acids. Germline V gene data show CDR1 as MDHEN and CDR2 as SYDVKM. CDR3 region: CASSSGGWADTQYF. CDR3 nucleotide sequence: TGTGCCAGCAGTTCGGGCGGGTGGGCAGATACGCAGTATTTT. Filled out from reference TRBV28 and TRBJ2-3, the complete variable domain reads DVKVTQSSRYLVKRTGEKVFLECVQDMDHENMFWYRQDPGLGLRLIYFSYDVKMKEKGDIPEGYSVSREKKERFSLILESASTNQTSMYLCASSSGGWADTQYFGPGTRLTVL.

The V and J genes are TRBV7-3 and TRBJ2-5; the D gene is possibly TRBD1 (5 bases). Germline CDR1 is SGHTA and CDR2 is FQGTGA. CDR3 length equals 14 residues. Trimming stripped 2 bases from V and 5 bases from J, with 12 bases between. CDR3 sequence: CASSLGGALETQYF. DNA of the CDR3: TGTGCCAGCAGCTTAGGTGGGGCTTTGGAGACCCAGTACTTC. The full variable domain, with the rest looked up from reference TRBV7-3 and TRBJ2-5, is GAGVSQTPSNKVTEKGKYVELRCDPISGHTALYWYRQSLGQGPEFLIYFQGTGAADDSGLPNDRFFAVRPEGSVSTLKIQRTERGDSAVYLCASSLGGALETQYFGPGTRLLVL.

The chain recombines TRBV27 with TRBJ2-5, with no clear D. Trimming stripped 8 bases from V and 5 bases from J, with 18 bases between. Germline CDR1 is MNHEY and CDR2 is SMNVEV (reference sequence). This CDR3 is 14 amino acids long. CDR3 DNA: TGTGCCAGCCTAACTAAGGAAGAAGGGGAGACCCAGTACTTC. Amino acids: CASLTKEEGETQYF.

V is TRBV7-2 and J is TRBJ2-1; tentatively, D is TRBD2 (10 bases). The CDR3 totals 17 residues. Germline V gives CDR1 SGHTA, CDR2 FQGNSA. V dropped 5 bases and J dropped 5 bases, with 22 bases sitting between them. DNA for the CDR3: TGTGCCAGCAGCAGGACAGGGGTCGGACTAGCGGACAATGAGCAGTTCTTC. Its protein is CASSRTGVGLADNEQFF. Full variable domain (remainder filled in from reference TRBV7-2 and TRBJ2-1): GAGVSQSPSNKVTEKGKDVELRCDPISGHTALYWYRQSLGQGLEFLIYFQGNSAPDKSGLPSDRFSAERTGGSVSTLTIQRTQQEDSAVYLCASSRTGVGLADNEQFFGPGTRLTVL.

This chain joins TRBV28 and TRBJ2-7; D remains unclear. Germline V gene sequence: CDR1 MDHEN, CDR2 SYDVKM. The CDR3 covers 15 residues. V was trimmed by 7 bases and J by 0 bases, leaving 16 bases between them. CDR3 coding DNA: TGTGCCAGCAACCCGACCGACGGCAGCTCCTACGAGCAGTACTTC. This encodes CASNPTDGSSYEQYF.

The V call is TRBV18, the J call TRBJ2-2, with D unclear. The CDR3 spans 19 residues. CDR1 is KGHSH and CDR2 is LQKENI in the germline V gene. Trimming shortened V by 2 bases and J by 2 bases, and 21 bases separated the two germline ends. The CDR3 protein is CASSPFVGSYDTNTGELFF. The CDR3 bases are TGTGCCAGCTCACCATTTGTTGGCAGTTACGACACAAACACCGGGGAGCTGTTTTTT.

As concerns this clone: Within the sample, other DNA sequences also encode this same CDR3. V gene TRBV6-5 combines with J gene TRBJ1-2; D ambiguous. This CDR3 spans 15 amino acids. The V gene lost 2 bases and the J gene lost 2 bases, with 12 bases spanning the gap. Germline assignment: CDR1 MNHEY and CDR2 SVGAGI. For the CDR3, the DNA is TGTGCCAGCAGTTACAGTCCGGGCCTGAACTATGGCTACACCTTC. As protein: CASSYSPGLNYGYTF.